Shown below are 6 T cell receptor beta chains from a single sample sequenced in a study of shared clonotypes between healthy human individuals. Clones were sequenced by immunoSEQ multiplex PCR, and TCRdb holds only the in-frame ones, with some missing. This sample carries about 2.4 million clones, about 92% of them seen once, and the ten largest clones take over 0.12%. The sequencing input was naive CD4+ T cells sorted from blood. Subset here: CD45RA+ positively selected. The source of these receptors is a man younger than 35 in good health.

The genes are TRBV7-6 and TRBJ1-6; D is unresolved. The V end was cut by 2 bases, the J end by 8 bases, with 7 bases between. Germline V gene lookup returns CDR1 SGHVS and CDR2 FNYEAQ. The CDR3 covers 13 residues. The CDR3 DNA follows: TGTGCCAGCAGCTTATACCCAGATTCACCCCTCCACTTT. Translated, it gives CASSLYPDSPLHF.

Only a few counts were recorded for this clone. This sequence joins TRBV6-1 and TRBJ1-1; D unresolved. Trimming took 4 bases from V and 0 from J, leaving 9 bases between them. This CDR3 has 14 residues. Germline-derived CDR1 and CDR2 are MNHNS and SASEGT. CDR3 DNA: TGTGCCAGCAGTGTCCGGGATATGAACACTGAAGCTTTCTTT. It specifies CASSVRDMNTEAFF.

The chain links TRBV4-3 to TRBJ2-3; D may be TRBD2 (6 bases). This CDR3 region has 17 residues. Trimming took 0 bases from V and 2 from J, leaving 15 bases between them. CDR1 LGHNA and CDR2 YSLEER come from the germline V gene. CDR3 bases: TGCGCCAGCAGCCAAGAGTTAACGGGAGCCCCCACAGATACGCAGTATTTT. Translating gives CASSQELTGAPTDTQYF.

A word on this clone: This sample also contains other DNA sequences that code for the same CDR3. V is TRBV2 and J is TRBJ1-1, with D uncertain. The CDR3 loop spans 12 amino acids. Trimming stripped 4 bases from V and 11 bases from J, with 14 bases between. Per germline, CDR1 SNHLY and CDR2 FYNNEI. The CDR3 DNA reads as TGTGCCAGCAGTGTTGCGGGGATTTTGGCTTTCTTT. It is translated as CASSVAGILAFF.

The chain joins TRBV9 to TRBJ2-7; D possibly corresponds to TRBD1 (5 bases). The length of the CDR3 is 14 residues. Germline values: CDR1 SGDLS, CDR2 YYNGEE. V was shortened by 3 bases and J by 3 bases, with 13 bases between the two germline ends. CDR3 amino acids: CASSARTSHYEQYF. In nucleotides, the CDR3 is TGTGCCAGCAGCGCCAGGACATCCCACTACGAGCAGTACTTC.

This chain links TRBV5-1 with TRBJ2-1, with D possibly TRBD1 on 6 matching bases. Germline-derived CDR1 and CDR2 are SGHRS and YFSETQ. V gave up 0 bases and J gave up 10 bases, with 14 bases separating them. This CDR3 is 14 amino acids long. CDR3 in DNA: TGCGCCAGCAGCTTGGAATACAGGGTTTACGAGCAGTTCTTC. It codes for CASSLEYRVYEQFF. Based on the CDR3 plus reference TRBV5-1 and TRBJ2-1, the full variable domain is KAGVTQTPRYLIKTRGQQVTLSCSPISGHRSVSWYQQTPGQGLQFLFEYFSETQRNKGNFPGRFSGRQFSNSRSEMNVSTLELGDSALYLCASSLEYRVYEQFFGPGTRLTVL.